The 28 T cell receptor beta chains below all came from one sample that was sequenced in a study of neurological immune-mediated disorders. TCRdb passed the 5' RACE reads through MiXCR, listing each CDR3 protein once. The sample shows about 76,000 distinct CDR3 sequences, roughly 15% of them seen only once. Sequences were obtained from PBMCs. The receptor set was obtained from a woman in her forties in good health.

J is TRBJ2-1 and V is TRBV7-9; the D gene is possibly TRBD1 (5 bases). The CDR3 length is 15 residues. The germline gives CDR1 SEHNR, CDR2 FQNEAQ (reference sequence). V gave up 1 base and J gave up 6 bases, with 13 bases separating them. CDR3 bases: TGTGCCAGCAGCTTAGTCCCAGGGTGGGGCAATGAGCAGTTCTTC. Its protein is CASSLVPGWGNEQFF.

This clonotype was seen at least ten times. This rearrangement joins TRBV6-2 or TRBV6-3 to TRBJ1-6; perhaps TRBD1 as D (5 bases). The V gene's germline CDR1 is MNHEY and CDR2 SVGEGT. Trimming left V 10 bases short and J 10 bases short, with 20 bases between. The CDR3 is 14 amino acids. Here the CDR3 reads CATSARRGQSPLHF. The CDR3, as DNA: TGTGCCACCAGCGCTCGCCGGGGCCAATCACCCCTCCACTTT.

Many counts were recorded for this clonotype. The chain joins TRBV9 to TRBJ2-3, with D perhaps TRBD1 or TRBD2 (6 bases each). The CDR3 has 15 residues. With 2 bases removed from V and 2 bases from J, the gap between germline ends came to 12 bases. CDR1 SGDLS and CDR2 YYNGEE come from the germline V gene. In nucleotides, the CDR3 is TGTGCCAGCAGCGTCCACGGGGGACACACAGATACGCAGTATTTT. This translates into CASSVHGGHTDTQYF.

This clonotype was picked up many times. An end of the junction does not agree with germline; a read error may underlie this. This chain's CDR3 is CSVDDPRGTFKAFF. The CDR3 DNA follows: TGCAGCGTTGACGACCCCCGCGGGACCTTTAAAGCTTTCTTC. The chain combines TRBV29-1 with TRBJ1-1, with a weak D call TRBD1 (5 bases). The CDR3 contains 14 residues. The germline V gene has CDR1 SQVTM and CDR2 ANQGSEA.

To note about this clonotype: At one of its ends the junction is not consistent with the germline gene, which may arise from a read error. The V call is TRBV20-1, the J call TRBJ2-1, with 12 bases matching TRBD2. The CDR3 spans 15 residues. Germline lookup yields CDR1 DFQATT and CDR2 SNEGSKA (reference sequence). The CDR3 loop is CSALAGGVKYNVQFF. The CDR3 nucleotides are TGCAGTGCGCTAGCGGGGGGGGTCAAATACAATGTGCAGTTCTTC.

This clonotype has just a few counts. V usage is TRBV30 and J usage is TRBJ1-3, with D unclear. Trimming removed 7 bases at V and 7 bases at J, with 20 bases between. The V gene's germline CDR1 is GTSNPN and CDR2 SVGIG (reference sequence). The CDR3 consists of 14 residues. CDR3 bases: TGTGCCTTGTCCCTGCCGGGCATCGGCAACACCATATATTTT. It translates to CALSLPGIGNTIYF.

This clonotype was recorded many times. The chain uses TRBV20-1 and TRBJ1-5, with 8 bases fitting TRBD1. The V gene's germline CDR1 is DFQATT and CDR2 SNEGSKA (reference sequence). With 5 bases clipped from V and 1 base from J, the junction kept 4 bases outside the gene matches. The CDR3 is 14 residues long. The CDR3 DNA is TGCAGTGCTGCGGGACAGGCGAGCAATCAGCCCCAGCATTTT. This gives the protein CSAAGQASNQPQHF.

This clonotype was recorded at least ten times. The chain employs TRBV6-6 and TRBJ2-1, with 10 bases lining up with TRBD2. The length of the CDR3 is 14 residues. Looked up from germline, CDR1 is MNHNY and CDR2 is SVGAGI (reference sequence). V lost 5 bases and J lost 6; bases outside the gene matches: 4. The DNA for the CDR3 is TGTGCCAGCAGTCTCTCTAGCGGGGGCAATGAGCAGTTCTTC. Residues: CASSLSSGGNEQFF.

The chain joins TRBV5-1 to TRBJ2-3; D perhaps matches TRBD2 (6 bases). This CDR3 has 16 amino acids. The germline gives CDR1 SGHRS, CDR2 YFSETQ. V gave up 4 bases and J gave up 2 bases, with 17 bases separating them. CDR3 in amino acids: CASSMGWDFNTDTQYF. DNA of the CDR3: TGCGCCAGCAGCATGGGGTGGGACTTCAACACAGATACGCAGTATTTT. The variable domain in full, completed from reference TRBV5-1 and TRBJ2-3, reads KAGVTQTPRYLIKTRGQQVTLSCSPISGHRSVSWYQQTPGQGLQFLFEYFSETQRNKGNFPGRFSGRQFSNSRSEMNVSTLELGDSALYLCASSMGWDFNTDTQYFGPGTRLTVL.

This clonotype was observed many times. The V gene is TRBV20-1, the J gene TRBJ2-1; D possibly uses TRBD1 or TRBD2 (6 bases each). The CDR3 covers 17 residues. Germline V gene lookup returns CDR1 DFQATT and CDR2 SNEGSKA (reference sequence). Trimming removed 2 bases from V and 0 bases from J, with 17 bases in between. Written as DNA, the CDR3 is TGCAGTGCTAGAACCCGGGGTGGGGGGCTCTCCTACAATGAGCAGTTCTTC. It encodes CSARTRGGGLSYNEQFF.

Ten or more counts support this clonotype. This chain links TRBV2 with TRBJ1-6; 7 nucleotides align to TRBD1. CDR1 and CDR2 (germline): SNHLY, FYNNEI. This CDR3 contains 16 residues. V shed 4 bases, J shed 5 bases, and the junction held 8 bases outside the gene matches. CDR3 protein: CASSVTGTANNSPLHF. The CDR3 DNA reads TGTGCCAGCAGTGTAACAGGGACAGCCAATAATTCACCCCTCCACTTT.

V usage is TRBV12-3 or TRBV12-4 and J usage is TRBJ2-5, with D possibly matching TRBD2 (6 bases). V shed 6 bases and J shed 4 bases, with 6 bases lying between them. The CDR3 loop spans 11 amino acids. The CDR3 reads CASSGGETQYF. CDR3 nucleotides: TGTGCCAGCAGCGGGGGAGAGACCCAGTACTTC.

This clonotype has a count of ten or more. The chain carries TRBV14 and TRBJ1-1; 7 bases are shared with TRBD1. V gave up 3 bases and J gave up 6 bases; unmatched junction bases: 16. Looked up from germline, CDR1 is SGHDN and CDR2 is FVKESK. CDR3 length: 17 residues. CDR3 residues: CASSHRDRQSAGAEAFF. The CDR3 region has the DNA TGTGCCAGCAGCCACCGGGACAGACAGAGCGCGGGGGCTGAAGCTTTCTTT.

This clonotype was observed at least ten times. The chain has TRBV20-1 and TRBJ2-4, with D uncertain. With 3 bases removed from V and 0 bases from J, the gap between germline ends came to 6 bases. The CDR3 is 13 amino acids. Germline-derived CDR1 and CDR2 are DFQATT and SNEGSKA (reference sequence). The CDR3 loop reads CSARDLAKNIQYF. The CDR3, as DNA: TGCAGTGCTAGGGATTTAGCCAAAAACATTCAGTACTTC.

This clonotype was counted at least ten times. The chain employs TRBV21-1 and TRBJ2-3; the table gives TRBD1 as D, unverified against the DNA. TRBV21-1 counts as a pseudogene. The CDR3 contains 16 residues. This chain's CDR3 is CASSKGGTGAPDTQYF. The CDR3, as DNA: TGTGCCAGCAGCAAAGGTGGGACAGGGGCCCCAGATACGCAGTATTTT.

The gene calls are TRBV20-1 and TRBJ2-3, with D unclear. The V end lost 3 bases, the J end lost 3 bases, and 10 bases lay between the germline ends. The V gene's germline CDR1 is DFQATT and CDR2 SNEGSKA (reference sequence). There are 13 residues in the CDR3. CDR3 protein: CSASARVTDTQYF. DNA of the CDR3: TGCAGTGCTAGTGCCCGGGTAACAGATACGCAGTATTTT.

The sample holds many counts of this clonotype. The rearrangement links TRBV6-2 or TRBV6-3 to TRBJ1-5; perhaps TRBD1 as D (6 bases). Germline V gene sequence: CDR1 MNHEY, CDR2 SVGEGT. Deletions cut 5 bases from V and 3 bases from J, with 14 bases between. This CDR3 has 15 amino acids. The CDR3 loop reads CASSPSRGANQPQHF. CDR3 coding DNA: TGTGCCAGCAGTCCTTCCCGGGGGGCCAATCAGCCCCAGCATTTT.

This clonotype was observed at least ten times. The CDR3 nucleotides read TGTGCCAGCACCCCGGAACTAGCGGGAAGCACAGATACGCAGTATTTT. Translated: CASTPELAGSTDTQYF. V usage is TRBV2 and J usage is TRBJ2-3; 10 bases align to TRBD2. Germline assignment: CDR1 SNHLY and CDR2 FYNNEI. This CDR3 is 16 amino acids long. The V segment lost 7 bases and the J segment 0 bases; nucleotides outside the gene matches: 7.

Many counts were recorded for this clonotype. V and J are TRBV5-1 and TRBJ2-2, with 14 nucleotides matching TRBD2. Looked up from germline, CDR1 is SGHRS and CDR2 is YFSETQ. Trimming removed 5 bases from V and 3 bases from J; junction bases left unmatched: 9. This CDR3 spans 18 amino acids. The CDR3: CASRRTTSGGADTGELFF. CDR3 DNA sequence: TGCGCCAGCAGACGAACGACTAGCGGGGGGGCCGACACCGGGGAGCTGTTTTTT.

A few counts support this clonotype. This chain joins TRBV7-2 and TRBJ2-3; 7 bases agree with TRBD2. In germline, CDR1 is SGHTA, CDR2 FQGNSA. The CDR3 length is 14 residues. Trimming took 4 bases from V and 4 from J; bases not matched to a gene: 5. The CDR3 loop reads CASSSLGGADTQYF. The CDR3 DNA sequence: TGTGCCAGCAGCTCCTTGGGGGGGGCAGATACGCAGTATTTT.

This clonotype appeared many times. The rearrangement uses TRBV12-3 or TRBV12-4 and TRBJ2-5; maybe TRBD1 (6 bases). V was cut by 6 bases and J by 1 base, with 9 bases left in between. There are 13 residues in the CDR3. Here the CDR3 DNA reads TGTGCCAGCAGCCGGACAGTCCAAGAGACCCAGTACTTC. Translation gives CASSRTVQETQYF.

This clonotype occurred many times. The chain joins TRBV20-1 to TRBJ2-1; D is unclear. The CDR3 covers 14 residues. Trimming took 3 bases from V and 8 from J, leaving 17 bases between them. From germline, CDR1 is DFQATT and CDR2 SNEGSKA (reference sequence). The CDR3: CSARSDKDRHEQFF. The CDR3 DNA follows: TGCAGTGCTAGGTCCGACAAAGACCGACATGAGCAGTTCTTC.

This clonotype has at least ten counts. The genes are TRBV9 and TRBJ2-5; TRBD1 aligns across 7 bases. Germline lookup yields CDR1 SGDLS and CDR2 YYNGEE. V lost 0 bases and J lost 5; bases outside the gene matches: 7. The CDR3 is 15 residues long. CDR3 DNA: TGTGCCAGCAGCGTAGAAATGCGCAGGGGGGAGACCCAGTACTTC. It codes for CASSVEMRRGETQYF. The variable domain in full, completed from reference TRBV9 and TRBJ2-5, reads DSGVTQTPKHLITATGQRVTLRCSPRSGDLSVYWYQQSLDQGLQFLIQYYNGEERAKGNILERFSAQQFPDLHSELNLSSLELGDSALYFCASSVEMRRGETQYFGPGTRLLVL.

This clonotype was picked up a small number of times. Here the CDR3 reads CATSDSRWEWSTGGELFF. The DNA of the CDR3 is TGTGCCACCAGTGATTCGCGGTGGGAGTGGTCGACTGGCGGGGAGCTGTTTTTT. The rearrangement joins TRBV24-1 to TRBJ2-2; weak D call: TRBD2 (5 bases). CDR1 KGHDR and CDR2 SFDVKD come from the germline V gene. V lost 2 bases and J lost 7, with 22 bases in between. The CDR3 has 18 residues.

This clonotype was counted many times. The chain couples TRBV5-1 to TRBJ2-2, with D perhaps matching TRBD1 (5 bases). The CDR3 runs 14 residues. Germline CDR1 and CDR2: SGHRS and YFSETQ. V lost 6 bases to trimming and J lost 3 bases, with 12 bases between them. The CDR3 region is CASTERGDTGELFF. Here the CDR3 DNA reads TGCGCCAGCACGGAAAGGGGTGACACCGGGGAGCTGTTTTTT.

This clonotype was found many times. The chain joins TRBV9 to TRBJ1-1; D is undetermined. Looked up from germline, CDR1 is SGDLS and CDR2 is YYNGEE. CDR3 length: 13 residues. Trimming took 5 bases from V and 3 from J, leaving 11 bases between them. DNA of the CDR3: TGTGCCAGCAGTTGGGATGCTTACACTGAAGCTTTCTTT. This gives the protein CASSWDAYTEAFF.

This clonotype was detected only a few times. V and J are TRBV7-2 and TRBJ2-5; maybe TRBD1 (5 bases). The CDR3 loop spans 14 amino acids. Between the trimmed V and J ends, which lost 5 bases and 1 base, there was a span of 11 bases. CDR1 and CDR2 (germline): SGHTA, FQGNSA. CDR3 nucleotide sequence: TGTGCCAGCAGCCCCCGGCAGGGCCAAGAGACCCAGTACTTC. Translation gives CASSPRQGQETQYF.

Regarding this clonotype: A much larger clone differs by one base, so this may be a read error. The J gene is TRBJ2-3, the V gene TRBV20-1; 8 nucleotides agree with TRBD2. This CDR3 has 15 residues. With 7 bases clipped from V and 4 bases from J, the junction kept 13 bases outside the gene matches. CDR1 is DFQATT and CDR2 is SNEGSKA in the germline V gene (reference sequence). CDR3 protein: CSDPIGAGAADTQYF. Here the CDR3 DNA reads TGCAGTGATCCCATTGGAGCGGGGGCTGCAGATACGCAGTATTTT.